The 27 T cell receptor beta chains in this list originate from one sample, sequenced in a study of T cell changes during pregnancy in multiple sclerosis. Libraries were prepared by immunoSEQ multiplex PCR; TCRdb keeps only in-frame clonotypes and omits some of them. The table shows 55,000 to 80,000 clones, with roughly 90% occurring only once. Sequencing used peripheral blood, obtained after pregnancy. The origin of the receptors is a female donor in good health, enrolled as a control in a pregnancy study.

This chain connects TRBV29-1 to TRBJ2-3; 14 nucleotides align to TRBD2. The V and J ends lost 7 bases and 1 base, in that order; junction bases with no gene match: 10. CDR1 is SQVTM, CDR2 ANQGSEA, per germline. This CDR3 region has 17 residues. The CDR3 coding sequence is TGCAGCGGACTTCGCGGGACTAGCGGGAGACGCACAGATACGCAGTATTTT. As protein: CSGLRGTSGRRTDTQYF.

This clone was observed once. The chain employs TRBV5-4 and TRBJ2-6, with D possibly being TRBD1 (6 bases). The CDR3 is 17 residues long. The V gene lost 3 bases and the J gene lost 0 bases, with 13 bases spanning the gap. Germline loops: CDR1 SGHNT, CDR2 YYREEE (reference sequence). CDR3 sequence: CASSSGQWSSGANVLTF. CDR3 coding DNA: TGTGCCAGCAGCTCTGGACAGTGGAGCTCTGGGGCCAACGTCCTGACTTTC.

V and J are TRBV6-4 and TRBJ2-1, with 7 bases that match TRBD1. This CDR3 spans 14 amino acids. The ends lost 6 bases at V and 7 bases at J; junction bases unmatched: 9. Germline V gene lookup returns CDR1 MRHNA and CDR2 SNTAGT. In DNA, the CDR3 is TGTGCCAGCAGCCAACAGGGGCCTGGAAATGAGCAGTTCTTC. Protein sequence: CASSQQGPGNEQFF.

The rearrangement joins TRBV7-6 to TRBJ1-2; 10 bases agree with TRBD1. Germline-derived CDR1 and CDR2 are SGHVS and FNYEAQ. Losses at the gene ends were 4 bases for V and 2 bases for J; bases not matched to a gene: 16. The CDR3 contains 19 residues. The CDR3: CASSSHIGQGVEENYGYTF. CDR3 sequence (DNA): TGTGCCAGCAGCTCCCACATTGGACAGGGGGTGGAGGAAAACTATGGCTACACCTTC.

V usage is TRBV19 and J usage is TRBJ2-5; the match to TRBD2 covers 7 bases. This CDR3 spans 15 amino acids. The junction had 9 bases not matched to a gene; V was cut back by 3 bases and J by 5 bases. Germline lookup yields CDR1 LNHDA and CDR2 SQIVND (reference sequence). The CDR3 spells CASSINAGVGETQYF. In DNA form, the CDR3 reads TGTGCCAGTAGTATCAACGCGGGAGTGGGGGAGACCCAGTACTTC.

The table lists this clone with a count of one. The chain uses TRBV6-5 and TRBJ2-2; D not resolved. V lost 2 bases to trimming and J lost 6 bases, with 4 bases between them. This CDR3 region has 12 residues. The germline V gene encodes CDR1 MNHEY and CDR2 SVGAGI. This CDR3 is CASSYLAGELFF. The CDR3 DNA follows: TGTGCCAGCAGTTACCTCGCCGGGGAGCTGTTTTTT.

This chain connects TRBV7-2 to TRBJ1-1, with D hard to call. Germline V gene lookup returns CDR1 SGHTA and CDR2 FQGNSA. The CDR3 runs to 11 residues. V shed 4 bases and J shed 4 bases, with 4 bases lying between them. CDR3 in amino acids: CASSSGTEAFF. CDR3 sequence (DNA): TGTGCCAGCAGCTCGGGCACTGAAGCTTTCTTT.

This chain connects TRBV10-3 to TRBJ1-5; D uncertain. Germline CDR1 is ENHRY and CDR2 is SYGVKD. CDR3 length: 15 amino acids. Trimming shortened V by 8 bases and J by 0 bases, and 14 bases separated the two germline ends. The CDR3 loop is CAIGDAGLSNQPQHF. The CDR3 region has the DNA TGTGCCATCGGAGACGCAGGACTTAGCAATCAGCCCCAGCATTTT.

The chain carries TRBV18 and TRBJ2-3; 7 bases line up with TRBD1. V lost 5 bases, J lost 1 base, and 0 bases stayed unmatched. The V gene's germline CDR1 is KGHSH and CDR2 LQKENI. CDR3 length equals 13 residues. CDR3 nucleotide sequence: TGTGCCAGCTCAGGGACAGGCACAGATACGCAGTATTTT. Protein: CASSGTGTDTQYF.

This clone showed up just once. The CDR3 sequence: CASSPDGADEQYF. The CDR3, as DNA: TGTGCCAGCAGTCCGGACGGAGCGGACGAGCAGTACTTC. The chain couples TRBV25-1 to TRBJ2-5, with D tentatively TRBD2 (5 bases). TRBJ2-7 matches the DNA end more closely, so the J call is doubtful. This CDR3 has 13 residues. Germline-derived CDR1 and CDR2 are MGHDK and SYGVNS.

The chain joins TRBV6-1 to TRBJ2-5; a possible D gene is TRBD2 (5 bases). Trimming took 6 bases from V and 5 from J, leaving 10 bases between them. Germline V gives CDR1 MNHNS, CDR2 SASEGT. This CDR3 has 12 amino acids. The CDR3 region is CASSRGSETQYF. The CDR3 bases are TGTGCCAGCAGCCGAGGGAGCGAGACCCAGTACTTC.

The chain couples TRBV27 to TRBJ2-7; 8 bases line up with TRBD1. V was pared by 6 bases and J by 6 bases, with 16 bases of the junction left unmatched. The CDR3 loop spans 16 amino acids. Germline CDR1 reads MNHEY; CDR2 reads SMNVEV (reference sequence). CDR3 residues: CASSPSTGESPTEQYF. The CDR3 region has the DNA TGTGCCAGCAGCCCTTCGACAGGGGAGTCGCCGACCGAGCAGTACTTC.

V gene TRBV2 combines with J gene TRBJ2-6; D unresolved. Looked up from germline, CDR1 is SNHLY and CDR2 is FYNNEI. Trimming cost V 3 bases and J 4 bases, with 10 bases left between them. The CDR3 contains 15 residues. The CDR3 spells CASSDWQSGANVLTF. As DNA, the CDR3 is TGTGCCAGCAGTGACTGGCAGTCCGGGGCCAACGTCCTGACTTTC. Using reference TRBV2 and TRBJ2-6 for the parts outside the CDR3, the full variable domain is EPEVTQTPSHQVTQMGQEVILRCVPISNHLYFYWYRQILGQKVEFLVSFYNNEISEKSEIFDDQFSVERPDGSNFTLKIRSTKLEDSAMYFCASSDWQSGANVLTFGAGSRLTVL.

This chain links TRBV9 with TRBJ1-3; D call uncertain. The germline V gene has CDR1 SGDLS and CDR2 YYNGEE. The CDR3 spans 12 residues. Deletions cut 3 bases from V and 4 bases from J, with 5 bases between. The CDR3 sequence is CASSELGNTIYF. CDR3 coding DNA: TGTGCCAGCAGCGAGCTCGGAAACACCATATATTTT.

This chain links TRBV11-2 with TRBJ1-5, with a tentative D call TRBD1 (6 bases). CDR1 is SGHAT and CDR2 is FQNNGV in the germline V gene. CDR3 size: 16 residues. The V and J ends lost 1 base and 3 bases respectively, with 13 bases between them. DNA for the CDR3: TGTGCCAGCAGCTTAGGGGGAGGGGGAATCAATCAGCCCCAGCATTTT. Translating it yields CASSLGGGGINQPQHF.

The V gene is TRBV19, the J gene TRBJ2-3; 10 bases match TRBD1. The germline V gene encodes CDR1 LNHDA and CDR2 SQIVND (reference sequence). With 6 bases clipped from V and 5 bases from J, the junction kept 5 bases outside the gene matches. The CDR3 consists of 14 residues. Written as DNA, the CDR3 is TGTGCCAGTAGCCGACAGGGGGCCGGAGATACGCAGTATTTT. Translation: CASSRQGAGDTQYF.

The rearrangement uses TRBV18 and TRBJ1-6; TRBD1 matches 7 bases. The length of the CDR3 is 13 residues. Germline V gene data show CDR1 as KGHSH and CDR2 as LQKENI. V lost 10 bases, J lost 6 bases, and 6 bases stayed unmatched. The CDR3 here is CATARDSNSPLHF. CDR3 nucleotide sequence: TGTGCCACCGCACGGGACAGTAATTCACCCCTCCACTTT.

The CDR3 DNA reads as TGTGCCAGCAGTTACGTCGGGATAGGATTCGGTGAGCAGTTCTTC. The encoded protein is CASSYVGIGFGEQFF. This chain joins TRBV6-5 and TRBJ2-1; possible D gene TRBD2, 5 bases. The germline V gene encodes CDR1 MNHEY and CDR2 SVGAGI. CDR3 length equals 15 residues. Trimming removed 2 bases from V and 9 bases from J, with 17 bases in between.

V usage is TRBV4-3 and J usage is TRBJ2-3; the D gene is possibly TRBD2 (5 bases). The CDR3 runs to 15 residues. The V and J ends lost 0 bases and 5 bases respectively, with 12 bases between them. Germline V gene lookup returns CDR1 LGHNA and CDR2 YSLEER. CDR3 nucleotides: TGCGCCAGCAGCCAAGAGGTCCTAGCTCAAGATACGCAGTATTTT. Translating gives CASSQEVLAQDTQYF.

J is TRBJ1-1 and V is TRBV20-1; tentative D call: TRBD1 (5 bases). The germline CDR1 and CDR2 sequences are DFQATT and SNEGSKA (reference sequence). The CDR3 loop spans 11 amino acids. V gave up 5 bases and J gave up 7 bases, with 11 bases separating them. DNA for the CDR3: TGCAGTGCTGACCGGGGGATTGAAGCTTTCTTT. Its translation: CSADRGIEAFF.

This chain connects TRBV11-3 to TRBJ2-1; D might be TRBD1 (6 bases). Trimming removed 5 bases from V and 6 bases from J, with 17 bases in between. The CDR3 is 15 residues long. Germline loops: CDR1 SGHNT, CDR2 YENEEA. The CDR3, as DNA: TGTGCCAGCAGCAAGGGGGTAGCAGGGAGCAATGAGCAGTTCTTC. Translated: CASSKGVAGSNEQFF.

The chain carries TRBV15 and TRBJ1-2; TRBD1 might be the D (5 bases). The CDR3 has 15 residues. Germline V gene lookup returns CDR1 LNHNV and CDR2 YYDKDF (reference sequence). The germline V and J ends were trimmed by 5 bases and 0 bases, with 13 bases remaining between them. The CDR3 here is CATSGTGVANYGYTF. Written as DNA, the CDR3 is TGTGCCACCAGCGGTACAGGAGTAGCTAACTATGGCTACACCTTC.

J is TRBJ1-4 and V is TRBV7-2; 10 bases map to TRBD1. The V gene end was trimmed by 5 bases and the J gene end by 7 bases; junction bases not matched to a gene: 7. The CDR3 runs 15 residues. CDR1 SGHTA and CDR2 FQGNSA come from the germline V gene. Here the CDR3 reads CASSQPGQGGEKLFF. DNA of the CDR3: TGTGCCAGCAGCCAACCCGGACAGGGGGGTGAAAAACTGTTTTTT.

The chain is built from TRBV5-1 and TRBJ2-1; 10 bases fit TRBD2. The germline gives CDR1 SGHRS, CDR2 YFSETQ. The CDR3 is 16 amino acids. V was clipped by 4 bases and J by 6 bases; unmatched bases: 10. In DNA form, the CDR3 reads TGCGCCAGCAGCCCCATCCCGAGCGGGAGGGTCAATGAGCAGTTCTTC. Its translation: CASSPIPSGRVNEQFF.

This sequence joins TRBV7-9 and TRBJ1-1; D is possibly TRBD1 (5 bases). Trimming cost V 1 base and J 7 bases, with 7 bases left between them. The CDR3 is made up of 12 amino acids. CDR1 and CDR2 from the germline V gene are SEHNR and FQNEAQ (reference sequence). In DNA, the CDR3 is TGTGCCAGCAGCTTAGGACAGCTTGAAGCTTTCTTT. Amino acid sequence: CASSLGQLEAFF.

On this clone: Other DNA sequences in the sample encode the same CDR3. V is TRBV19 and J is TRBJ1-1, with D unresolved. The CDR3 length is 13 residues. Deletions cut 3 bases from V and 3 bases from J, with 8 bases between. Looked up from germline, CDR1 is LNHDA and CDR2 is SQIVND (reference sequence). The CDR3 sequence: CASSISRDTEAFF. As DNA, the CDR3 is TGTGCCAGTAGTATTTCACGAGACACTGAAGCTTTCTTT. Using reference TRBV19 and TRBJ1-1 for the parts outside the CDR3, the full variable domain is DGGITQSPKYLFRKEGQNVTLSCEQNLNHDAMYWYRQDPGQGLRLIYYSQIVNDFQKGDIAEGYSVSREKKESFPLTVTSAQKNPTAFYLCASSISRDTEAFFGQGTRLTVV.

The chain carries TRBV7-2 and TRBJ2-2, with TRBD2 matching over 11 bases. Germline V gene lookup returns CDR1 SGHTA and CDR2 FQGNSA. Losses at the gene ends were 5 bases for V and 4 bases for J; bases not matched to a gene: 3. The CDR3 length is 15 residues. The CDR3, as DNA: TGTGCCAGCAGCGTTCTAGCGGGGGGCACCGGGGAGCTGTTTTTT. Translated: CASSVLAGGTGELFF.